This T cell receptor beta chain was documented in a study of graft-versus-host responses after intestinal transplantation (dated by TCRdb to the early 2020s). Regarding the study in general: Multivisceral, liver-intestinal, or isolated intestinal transplants were received by the recipients. Instead of going to the commercial service, samples from a few later patients were sequenced in-house on an Illumina MiSeq and processed with MiXCR. Donor T cell macrochimerism was defined as a peak of at least 4% donor T cells among recipient peripheral blood mononuclear cells. Every recipient was given anti-thymocyte globulin induction, then maintenance tacrolimus and steroids for around three years. Graft-versus-host and host-versus-graft alloreactive T cell clones were tracked in the graft, circulation and bone marrow after intestinal transplantation using bulk TCR-beta CDR3 sequencing. The cohort enrolled some 25 intestinal transplant recipients including one retransplant, and 3 patients lacking pretransplant specimens were excluded. To identify alloreactive clones, pre-transplant mixed lymphocyte reaction products were sequenced and compared with unstimulated pre-transplant donor and recipient T cells.

To note about this clone: There are no base qualities to consult, and no much larger clone falls within one base.

What the study reported, not specific to this receptor: In the allografts of patients with donor T cell macrochimerism, GvH to HvG T cell clonal ratios were high. GvH clones were detected in recipient bone marrow, and some of these GvH clones were observed earlier in ileal mucosa or blood, consistent with an intestinal mucosal origin. The conclusions were limited by the relatively low number and heterogeneity of the intestinal transplant patients. Early after transplant, declines in HvG clones were associated with peak levels of circulating GvH clones.

The library was made by the immunoSEQ multiplex PCR assay. For most patients, genomic DNA was isolated using the Qiagen DNeasy Blood and Tissue Kit and was shipped frozen to Adaptive Biotechnologies for TCR sequencing. For most patients, genomic DNA was subjected to high-throughput TCR-beta CDR3 sequencing by Adaptive Biotechnologies. Per the original workflow: Adaptive's ImmunoSEQ software was the source of the TCR sequencing data for about 17 patients, while a few other patients were processed with MiXCR and VDJtools. To correct CD4 versus CD8 sorting errors, any sequence found in both subsets at a frequency ratio below 5:1 was removed. Because the origin of CDR3 nucleotide sequences shared between donor and recipient could not be assigned, those sequences were removed. At least 2-fold expansion over unstimulated cells and a minimum CFSE-low frequency of 0.002% (template counts) or 0.001% (read counts) were required for clones to be classified as alloreactive. Mappable clones were those detected in sequenced pre-transplant spleen, lymph node, or MLR CFSE-low populations of the donor or recipient. The cumulative frequency of alloreactive clones was calculated as a percentage of all sequences, weighted by copy number. TCRdb provides this immuneACCESS table in a form limited to in-frame rearrangements. Some clones are lacking; in checked studies, under half of them reflect an unresolved V gene, and why the rest are absent is not known. D and trimming come from the DNA, and the V and J calls and clone size come from that table. The table for this sample lists tens of thousands of clones; roughly 33% of them were counted only once. The ten largest clones represent about 9.2% of the sample.

The CDR1 and CDR2 encoded by the germline V gene are MNHNS and SASEGT. V lost 7 bases and J lost 4 bases; the stretch between them is 19 bases long. There are 15 amino acids in the CDR3, from cysteine to phenylalanine inclusive. Solely the CDR3 DNA is kept, with 45 bases framed from the first base. The time point label, as the study defines it: cells obtained before transplantation from donor or recipient. In mixed lymphocyte reactions, some 200,000 CFSE-labeled pre-transplant responders were plated with some 200,000 irradiated violet-dye-labeled stimulators and cultured for 5 to 6 days. After the mixed lymphocyte reaction, proliferating CD3+CD4+CFSE-low and CD3+CD8+CFSE-low responder cells were FACS-sorted on a BD Influx sorter.

The specimen comprised alloreactive CD8+ T cells from a mixed lymphocyte reaction culture, sampled before intestinal transplant. Explained via the paper, the cell subset or site label denotes: CFSE-low proliferating T cells sorted from approximately 6-day pre-transplant mixed lymphocyte reaction (GvH or HvG direction). This receptor was identified in a human patient who received an intestinal transplant. The chain links TRBV6-1 with TRBJ2-5; matching of 7 bases hints at TRBD2 as the D gene. The CDR3 has the sequence CASTPGGGWGETQYF. At the DNA level, the sequence is TGTGCCAGCACCCCAGGCGGGGGCTGGGGAGAGACCCAGTACTTC.